The 14 T cell receptor beta chains in this list originate from one sample, sequenced in a study of blood T cell repertoires in COVID-19 (TCRdb year 2020). The method behind the library was the immunoSEQ multiplex PCR assay. Not all clones reach the TCRdb copy of this immuneACCESS table, which keeps in-frame sequences only. Checked studies attribute under half of the gap to unresolved V genes and leave the rest unexplained. This sample lists around 60,000 clones; approximately 90% were detected once. The ten most abundant clones make up around 8.3% of the sample. The sequencing sample was made of peripheral blood. These receptors came from a human donor with active COVID-19. The donor label of this sample is uncertain.

The J gene is TRBJ2-7, the V gene TRBV6-2 or TRBV6-3; D not resolved. Germline V gene data show CDR1 as MNHEY and CDR2 as SVGEGT. Between the trimmed V and J ends, which lost 6 bases and 1 base, there was a span of 13 bases. This CDR3 is 14 amino acids long. CDR3 nucleotides: TGTGCCAGCAGCTTCCTAGTATCGTCCTACGAGCAGTACTTC. Protein sequence: CASSFLVSSYEQYF.

The rearrangement uses TRBV27 and TRBJ2-6; D remains unclear. This CDR3 has 14 residues. Germline V gives CDR1 MNHEY, CDR2 SMNVEV (reference sequence). The V end lost 6 bases, the J end lost 4 bases, and 10 bases lay between the germline ends. The CDR3 nucleotides are TGTGCCAGCAGGCCGGGTGGAGGGGCCAACGTCCTGACTTTC. Its translation is CASRPGGGANVLTF.

The chain joins TRBV28 to TRBJ1-4, with 9 bases that match TRBD1. V lost 4 bases and J lost 8; bases outside the gene matches: 5. From germline, CDR1 is MDHEN and CDR2 SYDVKM. This CDR3 has 14 amino acids. CDR3 loop: CASSSGQGGEKLFF. CDR3 nucleotide sequence: TGTGCCAGCAGTTCGGGACAGGGTGGAGAAAAACTGTTTTTT.

The V call is TRBV10-2, the J call TRBJ2-7; 12 nucleotides align to TRBD2. This CDR3 is built from 15 residues. In germline, CDR1 is WSHSY, CDR2 SAAADI. V lost 6 bases and J lost 2; bases outside the gene matches: 5. The DNA for the CDR3 is TGCGCCAGCAGCCTAGGACTAGCGGGGACCTACGAGCAGTACTTC. As protein: CASSLGLAGTYEQYF.

V gene TRBV6-6 combines with J gene TRBJ1-4; D is perhaps TRBD1 (6 bases). The CDR3 has 15 amino acids. Germline V gene lookup returns CDR1 MNHNY and CDR2 SVGAGI (reference sequence). V was cut by 6 bases and J by 8 bases, with 19 bases left in between. The DNA of the CDR3 is TGTGCCAGCAGCCTCAAGGCGAGGGGGAGCGAAAAACTGTTTTTT. It is translated as CASSLKARGSEKLFF.

Only one count was recorded for this clone. This chain links TRBV10-3 with TRBJ2-3; 7 bases fit TRBD1. Germline V gives CDR1 ENHRY, CDR2 SYGVKD. The CDR3 length is 17 residues. J was trimmed by 4 bases and V by 4 bases; bases with no gene match: 14. Written as DNA, the CDR3 is TGTGCCATCAGTGGAAGGGAAGACTACCAGGGGGCAGATACGCAGTATTTT. This translates into CAISGREDYQGADTQYF.

The chain uses TRBV5-1 and TRBJ2-3; 10 positions match TRBD2. The CDR3 loop spans 17 amino acids. With 1 base clipped from V and 3 bases from J, the junction kept 8 bases outside the gene matches. Germline-derived CDR1 and CDR2 are SGHRS and YFSETQ. The CDR3: CASSLSASGSATDTQYF. For the CDR3, the DNA is TGCGCCAGCAGCTTGTCCGCTAGCGGGAGCGCTACAGATACGCAGTATTTT. Using reference TRBV5-1 and TRBJ2-3 for the parts outside the CDR3, the full variable domain is KAGVTQTPRYLIKTRGQQVTLSCSPISGHRSVSWYQQTPGQGLQFLFEYFSETQRNKGNFPGRFSGRQFSNSRSEMNVSTLELGDSALYLCASSLSASGSATDTQYFGPGTRLTVL.

The gene calls are TRBV24-1 and TRBJ1-1; D is ambiguous. V was trimmed by 3 bases and J by 3 bases, leaving 13 bases between them. The CDR3 is made up of 15 amino acids. Germline values: CDR1 KGHDR, CDR2 SFDVKD. The CDR3 sequence is CATSDAGIGDTEAFF. The CDR3 nucleotides read TGTGCCACCAGTGATGCCGGGATTGGGGACACTGAAGCTTTCTTT.

The rearrangement links TRBV3-1 (or the pseudogene TRBV3-2) to TRBJ2-1, with 7 bases fitting TRBD2. In germline, CDR1 is LGHDT, CDR2 YNNKEL (reference sequence). CDR3 length: 14 residues. The junction had 4 bases not matched to a gene; V was cut back by 5 bases and J by 3 bases. CDR3 in amino acids: CASSDAGVYNEQFF. Written as DNA, the CDR3 is TGTGCCAGCAGCGATGCGGGGGTCTACAATGAGCAGTTCTTC.

The rearrangement joins TRBV7-6 to TRBJ2-3; 8 nucleotides line up with TRBD2. The germline CDR1 and CDR2 sequences are SGHVS and FNYEAQ. This CDR3 spans 15 amino acids. V shed 5 bases and J 0 bases; nucleotides not matched to a gene: 4. This chain's CDR3 is CASSVSGSSTDTQYF. DNA of the CDR3: TGTGCCAGCAGCGTAAGCGGGAGTAGCACAGATACGCAGTATTTT.

This chain's CDR3 is CASSQVERQATDTQYF. The CDR3 DNA reads TGTGCCAGCAGCCAAGTCGAAAGACAGGCAACAGATACGCAGTATTTT. The chain combines TRBV4-2 with TRBJ2-3; D possibly corresponds to TRBD1 (6 bases). CDR1 is LGHNA, CDR2 YNFKEQ, per germline. V was trimmed by 1 base and J by 3 bases, leaving 14 bases between them. The CDR3 has 16 residues.

The rearrangement uses TRBV28 and TRBJ2-1; 13 bases map to TRBD2. This CDR3 region has 17 residues. J gave up 7 bases and V 4 bases, and 10 bases lay outside the gene matches. Looked up from germline, CDR1 is MDHEN and CDR2 is SYDVKM. The CDR3 nucleotides read TGTGCCAGCAGTTCTCCCCTTACTAGCGGGAGGGTGAATGAGCAGTTCTTC. Translating gives CASSSPLTSGRVNEQFF.

This clone was seen once. Other DNA sequences from this sample encode an identical CDR3 as well. This chain links TRBV30 with TRBJ1-5; D remains unclear. CDR1 GTSNPN and CDR2 SVGIG come from the germline V gene (reference sequence). The CDR3 covers 13 residues. V gave up 4 bases and J gave up 0 bases, with 7 bases separating them. Here the CDR3 DNA reads TGTGCCTGGACGCTAGATAGCAATCAGCCCCAGCATTTT. Amino acids: CAWTLDSNQPQHF.

The chain carries TRBV6-6 and TRBJ1-1; a weak D match, TRBD1 (5 bases). V was pared by 3 bases and J by 1 base, with 9 bases between. This CDR3 comprises 14 residues. CDR1 is MNHNY, CDR2 SVGAGI, per germline (reference sequence). CDR3 amino acids: CASSYHDRNTEAFF. In DNA form, the CDR3 reads TGTGCCAGCAGTTATCATGACAGGAACACTGAAGCTTTCTTT.